One sample yielded the 15 T cell receptor beta chains listed below, sequenced in a study of metastatic and nonmetastatic thyroid tumors. No patient received treatment before thyroid surgery. TCRdb called clones again from the PCR reads with MiXCR. This table has 30,000 to 50,000 clones, roughly 14% appearing once. Sequenced sample: blood. The receptors derive from a female donor with papillary thyroid cancer or a benign thyroid nodule (not recorded which). Some clones in this sample may be carry-over from other donors' samples.

The chain joins TRBV27 to TRBJ2-3, with D perhaps TRBD2 (6 bases). Per the germline V gene, CDR1 is MNHEY and CDR2 is SMNVEV (reference sequence). This CDR3 comprises 15 residues. V lost 2 bases and J 0 bases, leaving 9 bases between the germline ends. CDR3 loop: CASSLGGASTDTQYF. The CDR3, as DNA: TGTGCCAGCAGTTTAGGCGGGGCAAGCACAGATACGCAGTATTTT.

This clone was picked up many times. The CDR3 bases are TGTGCCAGCAGGGGGCCCCAGGGGCCACCCCTCCACTTT. Translated, it gives CASRGPQGPPLHF. The chain couples TRBV6-1 to TRBJ1-6; tentative D call: TRBD1 (6 bases). V was pared by 6 bases and J by 11 bases, with 14 bases between. Germline V gene data show CDR1 as MNHNS and CDR2 as SASEGT. This CDR3 is 13 amino acids long.

At least ten counts were recorded for this clone. The genes are TRBV6-2 or TRBV6-3 and TRBJ1-6; no clear D. CDR1 is MNHEY, CDR2 SVGEGT, per germline. Trimming cost V 5 bases and J 5 bases, with 13 bases left between them. The CDR3 covers 15 residues. This CDR3 reads CASSQPGRNNSPLHF. The DNA for the CDR3 is TGTGCCAGCAGTCAACCCGGACGGAATAATTCACCCCTCCACTTT.

The gene calls are TRBV25-1 and TRBJ2-1; D unclear. Germline CDR1 is MGHDK and CDR2 is SYGVNS. This CDR3 has 11 residues. Trimming stripped 7 bases from V and 6 bases from J, with 7 bases between. The CDR3 is CASTLFNEQFF. In DNA, the CDR3 is TGTGCCAGCACCCTCTTCAATGAGCAGTTCTTC.

Of note for this clone: The CDR3 does not close with the conserved phenylalanine or tryptophan, likely indicating a read error. The V call is TRBV7-8, the J call TRBJ2-3; TRBD1 agrees at 9 bases. Trimming took 10 bases from V and 2 from J; bases not matched to a gene: 10. The CDR3 runs to 15 residues. The germline V gene has CDR1 SGHVS and CDR2 FQNEAQ. The chain's CDR3 is CATRGTGRHTDTQYL. CDR3 bases: TGTGCCACCAGAGGGACAGGGAGGCACACAGATACGCAGTATCTT.

This clone has ten or more counts. Other DNA sequences from this sample encode an identical CDR3 as well. The V gene is TRBV28, the J gene TRBJ2-1; possibly TRBD2 for D (6 bases). CDR3 length: 15 residues. Trimming removed 0 bases at V and 7 bases at J, with 13 bases between. The germline gives CDR1 MDHEN, CDR2 SYDVKM. This CDR3 is CASSLWRELPNEQFF. DNA of the CDR3: TGTGCCAGCAGTTTATGGCGGGAACTACCGAATGAGCAGTTCTTC.

The chain employs TRBV6-1 and TRBJ2-7, with 7 bases matching TRBD1. Germline CDR1 and CDR2: MNHNS and SASEGT. The CDR3 is 16 amino acids. V shed 5 bases, J shed 2 bases, and the junction held 12 bases outside the gene matches. This chain's CDR3 is CASSPGTVSLAYEQYF. In DNA, the CDR3 is TGTGCCAGCAGTCCCGGGACAGTTTCGCTCGCCTACGAGCAGTACTTC.

This clone was counted ten times or more. This rearrangement joins TRBV11-2 to TRBJ2-7; 9 bases match TRBD2. The CDR3 is made up of 17 amino acids. Per the germline V gene, CDR1 is SGHAT and CDR2 is FQNNGV. With V trimmed by 0 bases and J by 5 bases, 11 bases remained unmatched. CDR3 region: CASSLDARGRGVDEQYF. The CDR3 DNA sequence: TGTGCCAGCAGCTTAGATGCACGCGGGAGGGGAGTCGACGAGCAGTACTTC.

This clone was seen many times. V and J are TRBV20-1 and TRBJ2-1, with TRBD2 identical over 7 bases. CDR1 and CDR2 (germline): DFQATT, SNEGSKA (reference sequence). CDR3 size: 12 residues. With 7 bases clipped from V and 12 bases from J, the junction kept 12 bases outside the gene matches. CDR3 coding DNA: TGCAGTGTAGTTGTAAGCGGGATCGGGCAGTTCTTC. The encoded protein is CSVVVSGIGQFF.

This clone came up many times. A much larger clone is a single base away; this may be a read error. Other DNA sequences in the same sample also yield this CDR3. J is TRBJ2-2 and V is TRBV6-4, with 7 bases fitting TRBD1. The V gene end was trimmed by 6 bases and the J gene end by 5 bases; junction bases not matched to a gene: 6. This CDR3 has 14 amino acids. Per germline, CDR1 MRHNA and CDR2 SNTAGT. Written as DNA, the CDR3 is TGTGCCAGCAGGCGACAGGGCCCGACCGGGGAGCTGTTTTTT. It translates to CASRRQGPTGELFF.

There are many counts of this clone. The V gene is TRBV7-9, the J gene TRBJ1-1; D not certain. This CDR3 has 12 residues. Germline V gene sequence: CDR1 SEHNR, CDR2 FQNEAQ (reference sequence). V was cut by 5 bases and J by 7 bases, with 11 bases left in between. CDR3 sequence (DNA): TGTGCCAGCAGCACCGAGTGGGGTGAAGCTTTCTTT. Amino acids: CASSTEWGEAFF.

This clone was seen just once. One base away lies a much larger clone, so this may be a sequencing read error. The sample carries other DNA sequences with the same CDR3. The chain links TRBV20-1 to TRBJ2-1; 9 nucleotides agree with TRBD2. The J segment lost 9 bases and the V segment lost 8 bases, leaving 14 bases of the junction unmatched. Germline V CDR1 and CDR2: DFQATT, SNEGSKA (reference sequence). This CDR3 is 14 amino acids long. The CDR3 protein is CSPYFAGGHGEQFF. CDR3 bases: TGCAGTCCGTACTTTGCGGGAGGGCACGGTGAGCAGTTCTTC.

This clone was seen at least ten times. The gene calls are TRBV9 and TRBJ2-7; no clear D gene. V lost 3 bases, J lost 7 bases, and 17 bases lay in between. This CDR3 has 14 amino acids. Per the germline V gene, CDR1 is SGDLS and CDR2 is YYNGEE. Here the CDR3 DNA reads TGTGCCAGCAGCGAAGAGCCGGGTCACCGAGAGCAGTACTTC. Its translation: CASSEEPGHREQYF. Based on the CDR3 plus reference TRBV9 and TRBJ2-7, the full variable domain is DSGVTQTPKHLITATGQRVTLRCSPRSGDLSVYWYQQSLDQGLQFLIQYYNGEERAKGNILERFSAQQFPDLHSELNLSSLELGDSALYFCASSEEPGHREQYFGPGTRLTVT.

This clone was seen more than once but under ten times. This sequence joins TRBV28 and TRBJ1-2, with TRBD1 as a possible D gene (6 bases). Germline CDR1 MDHEN, CDR2 SYDVKM. Between the trimmed V and J ends, which lost 8 bases and 2 bases, there was a span of 15 bases. This CDR3 contains 14 residues. CDR3 sequence: CASYIGRGNYGYTF. The DNA for the CDR3 is TGTGCCAGCTACATTGGGAGGGGGAACTATGGCTACACCTTC.

This clone was counted at least ten times. The rearrangement uses TRBV20-1 and TRBJ2-7, with TRBD1 matching over 9 bases. This CDR3 region has 14 residues. Looked up from germline, CDR1 is DFQATT and CDR2 is SNEGSKA (reference sequence). V lost 5 bases and J lost 6; bases outside the gene matches: 11. CDR3 DNA: TGCAGTGCTGCCCACGTGGACAGGGGATTCGAGCAGTACTTC. Amino acids: CSAAHVDRGFEQYF.